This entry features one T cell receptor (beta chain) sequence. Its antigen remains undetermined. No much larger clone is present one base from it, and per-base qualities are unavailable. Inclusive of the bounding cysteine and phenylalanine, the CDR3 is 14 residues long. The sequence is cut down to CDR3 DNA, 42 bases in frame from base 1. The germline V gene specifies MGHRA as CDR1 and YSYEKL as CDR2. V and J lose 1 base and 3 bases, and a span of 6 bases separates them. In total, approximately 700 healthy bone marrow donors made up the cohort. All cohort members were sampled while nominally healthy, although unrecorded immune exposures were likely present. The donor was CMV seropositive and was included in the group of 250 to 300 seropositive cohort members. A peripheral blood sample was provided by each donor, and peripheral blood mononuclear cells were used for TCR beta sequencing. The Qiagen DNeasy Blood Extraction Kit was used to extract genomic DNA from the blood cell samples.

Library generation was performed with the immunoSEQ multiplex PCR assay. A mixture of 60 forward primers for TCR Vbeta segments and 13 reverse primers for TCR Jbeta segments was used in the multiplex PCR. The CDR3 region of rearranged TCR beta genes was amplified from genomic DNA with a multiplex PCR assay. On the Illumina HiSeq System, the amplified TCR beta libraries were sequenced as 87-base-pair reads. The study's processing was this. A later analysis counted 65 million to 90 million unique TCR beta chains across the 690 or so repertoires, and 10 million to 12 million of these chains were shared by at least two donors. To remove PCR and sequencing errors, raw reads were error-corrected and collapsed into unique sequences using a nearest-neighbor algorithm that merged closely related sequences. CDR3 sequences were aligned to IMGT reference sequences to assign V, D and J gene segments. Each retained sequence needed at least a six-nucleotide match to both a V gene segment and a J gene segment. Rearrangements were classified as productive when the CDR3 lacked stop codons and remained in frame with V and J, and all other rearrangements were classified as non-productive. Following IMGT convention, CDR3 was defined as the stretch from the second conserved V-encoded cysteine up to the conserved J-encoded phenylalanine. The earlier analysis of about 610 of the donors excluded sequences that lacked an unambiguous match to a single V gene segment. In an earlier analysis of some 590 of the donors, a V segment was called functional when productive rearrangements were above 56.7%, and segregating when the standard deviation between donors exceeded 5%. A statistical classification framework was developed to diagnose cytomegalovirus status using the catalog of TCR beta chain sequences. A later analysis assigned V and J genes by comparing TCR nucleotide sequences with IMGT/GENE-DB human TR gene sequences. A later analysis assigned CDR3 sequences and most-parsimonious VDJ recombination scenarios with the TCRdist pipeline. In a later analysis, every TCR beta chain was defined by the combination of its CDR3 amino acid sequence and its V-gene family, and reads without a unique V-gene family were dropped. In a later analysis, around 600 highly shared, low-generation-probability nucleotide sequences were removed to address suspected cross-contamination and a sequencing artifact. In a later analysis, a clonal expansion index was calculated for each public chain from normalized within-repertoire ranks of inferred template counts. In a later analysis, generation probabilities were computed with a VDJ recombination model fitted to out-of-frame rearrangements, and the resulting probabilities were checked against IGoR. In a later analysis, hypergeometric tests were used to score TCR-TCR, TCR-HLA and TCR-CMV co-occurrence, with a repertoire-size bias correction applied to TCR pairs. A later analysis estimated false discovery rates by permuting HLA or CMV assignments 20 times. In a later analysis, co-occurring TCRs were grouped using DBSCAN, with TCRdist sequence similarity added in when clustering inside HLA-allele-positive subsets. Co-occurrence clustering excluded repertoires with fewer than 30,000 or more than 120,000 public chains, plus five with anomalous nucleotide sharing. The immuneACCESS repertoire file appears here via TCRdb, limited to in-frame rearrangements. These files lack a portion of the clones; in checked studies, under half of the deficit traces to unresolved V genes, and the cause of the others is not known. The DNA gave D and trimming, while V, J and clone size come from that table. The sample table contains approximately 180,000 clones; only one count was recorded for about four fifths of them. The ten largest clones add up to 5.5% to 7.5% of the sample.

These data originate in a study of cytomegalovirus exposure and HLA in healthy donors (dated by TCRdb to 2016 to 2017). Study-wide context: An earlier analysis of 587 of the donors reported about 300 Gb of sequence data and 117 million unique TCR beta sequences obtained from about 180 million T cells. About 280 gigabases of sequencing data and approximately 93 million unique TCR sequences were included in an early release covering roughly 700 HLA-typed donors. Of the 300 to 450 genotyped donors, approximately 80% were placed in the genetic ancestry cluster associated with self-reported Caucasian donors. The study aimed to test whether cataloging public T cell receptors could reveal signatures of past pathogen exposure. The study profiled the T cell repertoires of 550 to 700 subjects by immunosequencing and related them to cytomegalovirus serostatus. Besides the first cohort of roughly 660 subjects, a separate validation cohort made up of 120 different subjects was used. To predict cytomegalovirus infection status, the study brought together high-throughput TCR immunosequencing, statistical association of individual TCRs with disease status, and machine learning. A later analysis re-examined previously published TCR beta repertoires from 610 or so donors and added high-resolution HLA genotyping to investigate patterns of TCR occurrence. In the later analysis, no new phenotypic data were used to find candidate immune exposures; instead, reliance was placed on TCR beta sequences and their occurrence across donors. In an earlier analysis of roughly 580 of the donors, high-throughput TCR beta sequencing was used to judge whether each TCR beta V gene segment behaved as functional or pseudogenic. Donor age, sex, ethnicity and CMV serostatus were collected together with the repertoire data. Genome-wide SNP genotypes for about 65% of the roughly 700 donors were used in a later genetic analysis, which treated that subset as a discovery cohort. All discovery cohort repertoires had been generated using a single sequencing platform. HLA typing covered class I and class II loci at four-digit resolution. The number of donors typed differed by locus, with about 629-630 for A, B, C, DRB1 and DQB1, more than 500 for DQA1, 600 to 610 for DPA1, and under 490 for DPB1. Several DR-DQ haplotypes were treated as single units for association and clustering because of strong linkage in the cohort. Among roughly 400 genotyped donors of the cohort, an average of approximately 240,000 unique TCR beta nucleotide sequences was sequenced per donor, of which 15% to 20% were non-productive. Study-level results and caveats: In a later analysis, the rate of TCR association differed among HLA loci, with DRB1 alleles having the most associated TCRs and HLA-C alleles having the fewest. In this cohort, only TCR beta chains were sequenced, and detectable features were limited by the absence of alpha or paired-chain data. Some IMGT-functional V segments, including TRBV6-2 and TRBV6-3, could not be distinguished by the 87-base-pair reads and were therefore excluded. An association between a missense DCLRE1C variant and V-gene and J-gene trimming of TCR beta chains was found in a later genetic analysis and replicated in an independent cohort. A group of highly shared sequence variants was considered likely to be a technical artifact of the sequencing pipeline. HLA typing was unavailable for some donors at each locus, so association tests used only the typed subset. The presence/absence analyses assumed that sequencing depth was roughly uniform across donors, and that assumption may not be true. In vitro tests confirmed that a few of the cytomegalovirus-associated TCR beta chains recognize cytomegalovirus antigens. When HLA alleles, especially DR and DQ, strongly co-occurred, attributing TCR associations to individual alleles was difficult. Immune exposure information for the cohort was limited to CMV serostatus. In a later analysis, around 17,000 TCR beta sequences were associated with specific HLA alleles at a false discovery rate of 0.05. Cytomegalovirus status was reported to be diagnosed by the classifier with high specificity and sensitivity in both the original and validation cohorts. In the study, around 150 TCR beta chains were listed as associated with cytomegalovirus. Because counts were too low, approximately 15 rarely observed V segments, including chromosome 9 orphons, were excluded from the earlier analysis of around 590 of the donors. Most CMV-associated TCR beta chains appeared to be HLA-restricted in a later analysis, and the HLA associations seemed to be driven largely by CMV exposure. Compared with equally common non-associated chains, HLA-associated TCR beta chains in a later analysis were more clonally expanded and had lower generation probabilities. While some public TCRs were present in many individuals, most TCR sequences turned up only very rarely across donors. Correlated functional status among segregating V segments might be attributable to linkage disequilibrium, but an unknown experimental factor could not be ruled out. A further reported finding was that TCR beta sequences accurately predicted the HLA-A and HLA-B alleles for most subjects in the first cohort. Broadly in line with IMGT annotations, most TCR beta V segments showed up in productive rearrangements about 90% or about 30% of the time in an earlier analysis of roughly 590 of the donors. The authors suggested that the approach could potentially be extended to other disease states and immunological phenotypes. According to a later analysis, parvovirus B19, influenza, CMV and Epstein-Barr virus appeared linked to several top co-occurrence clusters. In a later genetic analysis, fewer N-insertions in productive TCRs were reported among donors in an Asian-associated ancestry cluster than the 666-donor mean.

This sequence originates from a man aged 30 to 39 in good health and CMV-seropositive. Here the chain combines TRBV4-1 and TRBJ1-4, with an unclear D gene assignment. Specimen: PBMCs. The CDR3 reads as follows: CASSQGRANEKLFF. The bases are TGCGCCAGCAGCCAAGGGAGGGCTAATGAAAAACTGTTTTTT.